Following are 22 T cell receptor beta chains from one sample sequenced in a study of cytomegalovirus exposure and HLA in healthy donors. A multiplex PCR was run with 60 Vbeta primers and 13 Jbeta primers. The protocol was immunoSEQ multiplex PCR, while the TCRdb copy is restricted to in-frame clones and leaves out a portion. Here the sample spans 100,000 to 150,000 clones, roughly 80% being singletons. Sequencing was carried out using PBMCs. Every receptor here comes from a female donor in good health and CMV-seronegative.

The chain joins TRBV11-2 to TRBJ2-5, with TRBD2 identical over 10 bases. CDR1 is SGHAT and CDR2 is FQNNGV in the germline V gene. V shed 5 bases, J shed 7 bases, and the junction held 7 bases outside the gene matches. The CDR3 sequence is 14 residues long. The CDR3 nucleotides are TGTGCCAGCAGCACTCTAGCGGGAGAGGTGACCCAGTACTTC. Translating gives CASSTLAGEVTQYF.

This clone is a singleton in its sample. CDR3 amino acids: CASSFPGMRGTGELFF. CDR3 nucleotides: TGTGCCAGCAGCTTCCCGGGAATGCGGGGCACCGGGGAGCTGTTTTTT. This chain joins TRBV7-9 and TRBJ2-2; D possibly corresponds to TRBD2 (6 bases). CDR1 and CDR2 (germline): SEHNR, FQNEAQ (reference sequence). V was trimmed by 3 bases and J by 4 bases, leaving 15 bases between them. This CDR3 region has 16 residues.

The rearrangement uses TRBV4-2 and TRBJ2-2, with no clear D. The V end was cut by 2 bases, the J end by 1 base, with 11 bases between. The CDR3 runs 16 residues. CDR1 LGHNA and CDR2 YNFKEQ come from the germline V gene. The CDR3 here is CASSQSGQMNTGELFF. As DNA, the CDR3 is TGTGCCAGCAGCCAATCTGGGCAGATGAACACCGGGGAGCTGTTTTTT.

The rearrangement links TRBV6-1 to TRBJ2-6; weak D call: TRBD1 (6 bases). Germline CDR1 reads MNHNS; CDR2 reads SASEGT. The CDR3 is 17 residues long. Deletions cut 2 bases from V and 0 bases from J, with 11 bases between. The CDR3 here is CASSERQANSGANVLTF. The CDR3 DNA follows: TGTGCCAGCAGTGAAAGACAGGCAAACTCTGGGGCCAACGTCCTGACTTTC.

The rearrangement links TRBV21-1 to TRBJ1-2. TRBV21-1 constitutes a pseudogene. This CDR3 contains 14 residues. As DNA, the CDR3 is TGTGCCAGCAGCAAAGGGAGGGATAACTATGGCTACACCTTC. Its protein is CASSKGRDNYGYTF.

As DNA, the CDR3 is TGTGCCAGCAGCCTTTCTCAGGCCCTAAGCAATCAGCCCCAGCATTTT. The encoded protein is CASSLSQALSNQPQHF. This chain joins TRBV2 and TRBJ1-5; no clear D gene. Germline lookup yields CDR1 SNHLY and CDR2 FYNNEI. CDR3 length: 16 residues. Trimming pared 6 bases from V and 1 base from J, leaving 16 bases between.

This clone has just a few counts. The rearrangement uses TRBV11-2 and TRBJ2-7; D is ambiguous. The CDR3 is 12 amino acids. The germline gives CDR1 SGHAT, CDR2 FQNNGV. Deletions cut 1 base from V and 3 bases from J, with 4 bases between. The CDR3 region is CASSLAIYEQYF. CDR3 DNA sequence: TGTGCCAGCAGCTTAGCTATCTACGAGCAGTACTTC.

The genes are TRBV4-1 and TRBJ1-1; D remains unclear. Germline CDR1 reads MGHRA; CDR2 reads YSYEKL. The CDR3 is 12 residues long. The V end was cut by 1 base, the J end by 6 bases, with 6 bases between. The CDR3 coding sequence is TGCGCCAGCAGCCAAGGACACGCTGAAGCTTTCTTT. This encodes CASSQGHAEAFF.

CDR3 sequence (DNA): TGTGCCAGCAGCCCGCGTGAGGCGGGACAGTACTTC. Its translation: CASSPREAGQYF. V usage is TRBV11-3 and J usage is TRBJ2-5, with D maybe TRBD2 (6 bases). Trimming removed 5 bases from V and 11 bases from J, with 15 bases in between. The CDR3 loop spans 12 amino acids. From germline, CDR1 is SGHNT and CDR2 YENEEA.

J is TRBJ1-3 and V is TRBV6-6; D perhaps matches TRBD1 (5 bases). This CDR3 region has 16 residues. V lost 6 bases to trimming and J lost 0 bases, with 15 bases between them. Germline V gives CDR1 MNHNY, CDR2 SVGAGI (reference sequence). Here the CDR3 DNA reads TGTGCCAGCAGGACGGGACTCCTCAACTCTGGAAACACCATATATTTT. It codes for CASRTGLLNSGNTIYF.

J is TRBJ2-2 and V is TRBV7-3; 11 bases are a match to TRBD2. CDR1 and CDR2 (germline): SGHTA, FQGTGA. With 0 bases clipped from V and 6 bases from J, the junction kept 9 bases outside the gene matches. The CDR3 is 18 residues long. CDR3 nucleotide sequence: TGTGCCAGCAGCTTAACGCCCCTAGCGGGGGGCCAGGCCGGGGAGCTGTTTTTT. Translated, it gives CASSLTPLAGGQAGELFF.

The chain employs TRBV5-1 and TRBJ1-6; 8 bases agree with TRBD1. The CDR3 has 14 amino acids. The germline CDR1 and CDR2 sequences are SGHRS and YFSETQ. Losses at the gene ends were 4 bases for V and 8 bases for J; bases not matched to a gene: 5. CDR3 bases: TGCGCCAGCAGCCACGGACAGGGCGATTCACCCCTCCACTTT. This sequence encodes CASSHGQGDSPLHF.

This chain joins TRBV5-1 and TRBJ1-1; no definite D call. Per germline, CDR1 SGHRS and CDR2 YFSETQ. The CDR3 is 14 amino acids. Trimming pared 1 base from V and 8 bases from J, leaving 15 bases between. The CDR3 sequence: CASSLMRAENEAFF. The DNA for the CDR3 is TGCGCCAGCAGCTTGATGCGGGCGGAAAACGAAGCTTTCTTT.

This clone showed up just once. V usage is TRBV7-3 and J usage is TRBJ1-1; no reliable D call. The V gene lost 0 bases and the J gene lost 4 bases, with 6 bases spanning the gap. The germline gives CDR1 SGHTA, CDR2 FQGTGA. The CDR3 has 13 amino acids. CDR3 residues: CASSLTSVTEAFF. The CDR3 DNA reads as TGTGCCAGCAGCTTAACCTCCGTCACTGAAGCTTTCTTT.

The genes are TRBV7-8 and TRBJ2-1; D perhaps matches TRBD1 (6 bases). In germline, CDR1 is SGHVS, CDR2 FQNEAQ. V shed 5 bases and J shed 5 bases, with 16 bases lying between them. This CDR3 is 15 amino acids long. Here the CDR3 reads CASSPTGSQNNEQFF. CDR3 DNA: TGTGCCAGCAGCCCGACAGGATCGCAAAACAATGAGCAGTTCTTC.

The J gene is TRBJ2-7, the V gene TRBV10-3; D may be TRBD2 (5 bases). Trimming removed 0 bases at V and 6 bases at J, with 12 bases between. CDR3 length equals 14 residues. The germline CDR1 and CDR2 sequences are ENHRY and SYGVKD. The chain's CDR3 is CAISESQAEAEQYF. The CDR3 DNA sequence: TGTGCCATCAGTGAGTCCCAGGCGGAGGCCGAGCAGTACTTC.

This chain uses TRBV9 with TRBJ1-1; possibly TRBD1 for D (6 bases). The germline CDR1 and CDR2 sequences are SGDLS and YYNGEE. The CDR3 has 15 residues. V dropped 1 base and J dropped 6 bases, with 16 bases sitting between them. The CDR3 DNA sequence: TGTGCCAGCAGCGTAACCGGACAGCCCGGCGCTGAAGCTTTCTTT. Its protein product is CASSVTGQPGAEAFF.

This clone occurred a few times. This rearrangement joins TRBV9 to TRBJ2-3; 7 bases map to TRBD2. Germline CDR1 is SGDLS and CDR2 is YYNGEE. Trimming at V came to 3 bases and at J to 5 bases, leaving 0 bases not matched to a gene. CDR3 length: 12 residues. CDR3 in amino acids: CASSGGGDTQYF. The CDR3 DNA reads TGTGCCAGCAGCGGGGGGGGAGATACGCAGTATTTT.

The chain has TRBV9 and TRBJ2-5; D is perhaps TRBD1 (8 bases). This CDR3 is 16 amino acids long. Germline V CDR1 and CDR2: SGDLS, YYNGEE. Deletions cut 3 bases from V and 2 bases from J, with 17 bases between. CDR3 region: CASSEGGTGLQETQYF. The CDR3 nucleotides are TGTGCCAGCAGCGAGGGGGGGACAGGACTTCAAGAGACCCAGTACTTC.

The rearrangement links TRBV18 to TRBJ2-3; D remains unclear. Germline V gene sequence: CDR1 KGHSH, CDR2 LQKENI. V shed 1 base and J shed 4 bases, with 9 bases lying between them. The CDR3 is 14 residues long. Here the CDR3 DNA reads TGTGCCAGCTCACCACGGAGCGAGTCAGATACGCAGTATTTT. Encoded protein: CASSPRSESDTQYF.

The gene calls are TRBV5-6 and TRBJ2-3, with a weak D call TRBD1 (5 bases). The CDR3 runs to 15 residues. Looked up from germline, CDR1 is SGHDT and CDR2 is YYEEEE. V was shortened by 1 base and J by 2 bases, with 11 bases between the two germline ends. The CDR3 loop is CASSLLQAHTDTQYF. The CDR3, as DNA: TGTGCCAGCAGCTTGTTACAGGCACACACAGATACGCAGTATTTT.

This chain connects TRBV5-4 to TRBJ1-2; the match to TRBD1 covers 9 bases. From germline, CDR1 is SGHNT and CDR2 YYREEE (reference sequence). The CDR3 runs to 14 residues. V lost 4 bases to trimming and J lost 4 bases; unmatched junction nucleotides: 5. The CDR3 nucleotides are TGTGCCAGCAGCGTGGACAGGGGTCTCTATGGCTACACCTTC. The encoded protein is CASSVDRGLYGYTF.